This T cell receptor beta chain is from a study of T cell clonality in common variable immunodeficiency (dated by TCRdb to about 2015). This clone was counted many times. It lacks a known antigen. Sequencing ends 3 residues short of the CDR3 end; the germline J gene provides the rest. CVID samples and control samples contributed equivalent amounts of genomic DNA as sequencing input. For every sample, a 60 bp segment covering the rearranged TCRbeta CDR3 region was amplified and then sequenced. The immunoSEQ assay, a bias-corrected multiplex PCR with high-throughput sequencing, was employed for TCRbeta amplification. On the authors' methods: Every unique nucleotide sequence was considered a clone and was annotated with V, D and J genes, copy number and frequency. Sequences were labeled productive if in frame, and non-productive if out of frame or containing stop codons. Clonality was calculated from Shannon's entropy as previously described. Mean CDR3 Kyte-Doolittle hydropathy was derived from the predicted amino acid sequences of productive clones. Hierarchical clustering of scaled V gene usage was performed with the R hclust function using Manhattan distance and complete linkage. Sharing of clones by CDR3 amino acid sequence was evaluated through resampling of 12 repertoires per group over 100 rounds. Repertoires were searched for roughly 63 published EBV-specific and some 240 published CMV-specific TCRbeta sequences. After two CVID samples that produced fewer than 10,000 sequences were dropped from the analysis, 42 CVID repertoires remained. TCRdb mirrors the immuneACCESS table, restricted to in-frame sequences. Some clones are absent from its copies; in checked studies, under half trace to an unresolved V gene, and the reason for the others is unknown. V and J calls and clone size are given by that table; D and trimming were obtained from the DNA. This sample has about 9,200 clones, none of them a singleton. The ten largest clones capture approximately 4.5% of the sample.

CDR3 length: 14 amino acids, cysteine to phenylalanine. The 33 bases shown cover part of the CDR3, and their frame starts at base 1. From a lookup of the germline V gene, CDR1 and CDR2 are SGHAT and FQNNGV. Diagnosis of CVID followed standard criteria, namely serum IgG, IgA and/or IgM below the normal range together with specific antibody deficiency. A total of roughly 46 subjects (approximately 15 female and about 30 male; age range roughly 9 to 70 years, mean age about 40) were included in the CVID group. Predominantly Caucasian heritage was noted among both the CVID patients and the healthy controls. At the time of study participation, every CVID subject had been on replacement immunoglobulin therapy for at least one year. At blood collection, none of the CVID subjects was ill or on immunomodulatory or immunosuppressive medication. Heparinized peripheral whole blood samples of about 5 to 9 ml were obtained from each donor. Genomic DNA from adults with common variable immune deficiency (CVID) and from healthy adult controls was used to sequence TCRbeta CDR3 repertoires. Diluted blood was density-centrifuged over Hypaque 1077 or Ficoll-Paque to isolate peripheral blood mononuclear cells. Genomic DNA was extracted from unsorted mononuclear cells by Qiagen column purification or by a centrifugation-based method.

Overall results and qualifications from the work: Even though DNA input was the same, control samples had an average of around 81,000 unique sequences each, compared with some 32,000 in CVID samples. Fewer TCRbeta clones were shared among CVID subjects than among healthy controls (p < 0.0001). According to the authors, figuring out what caused the increased clonality in CVID would require sequencing the repertoires of T cell subpopulations. Compared with healthy controls, CVID subjects showed increased TCRbeta clonality (t-test p = 0.018), a feature most characteristic of about a third of subjects. CVID TCRbeta sequences were reported to have fewer deletions and N-nucleotide insertions and to lack highly modified clones with 13 or more V deletions. Correlations between repertoire features and clinical complications were limited by patient heterogeneity within the CVID cohort.

The chain joins TRBV11-2 to TRBJ1-2, with TRBD1 matching 8 junction bases. The TCR originated in a human donor with common variable immunodeficiency. The specimen was peripheral blood mononuclear cells. The CDR3 bases that were read are TGTGCCAGCAGCTCGATCCGGGACAGGCGAGGC. Translated, this is CASSSIRDRRG. The entire CDR3 reads CASSSIRDRRGYTF.